The subject of this entry is one T cell receptor beta chain. The target antigen is unknown. This sample was taken from a study of OX40 agonist ivuxolimab in advanced cancers. For the study at large: Under the entry rules, prior anti-PD-1, anti-PD-L1 or anti-CTLA-4 therapy was allowed, and roughly 41% had some. Study-wide results and caveats: Researchers report that CD8+ T cells had, on average, more expanded clones than CD4+. At 0.1 to 3.0 mg/kg and by week 6, clonal expansion occurred in CD4+ and CD8+ blood T cells.

Clones were sequenced by immunoSEQ multiplex PCR, and TCRdb holds only the in-frame ones, with some missing. The sample consists of around 67,000 clones, 83% of them appearing once. Germline CDR1 SQVTM, CDR2 ANQGSEA. V lost 6 bases and J 3 bases, leaving 15 bases between the germline ends. This CDR3 is 13 amino acids long. The rearrangement joins TRBV29-1 to TRBJ2-7, with D perhaps TRBD1 (6 bases). Sequences were derived from CD4+ or CD8+ T cells sorted from blood, sampled in a trial of the OX40 agonist ivuxolimab. The TCR sequence derives from an adult with an advanced solid tumor such as melanoma, head and neck, liver or kidney cancer. CDR3 region: CSVERARGYEQYF. CDR3 nucleotide sequence: TGCAGCGTCGAAAGGGCCAGGGGCTACGAGCAGTACTTC.